The next 10 T cell receptor beta chains were all read from a single sample in a study of TIL therapy for anti-PD-1-resistant metastatic lung cancer. The immunoSEQ assay was v3. Using immunoSEQ multiplex PCR, the repertoire was profiled, and TCRdb retains in-frame clones only, with some absent. The data contain around 50,000 clones, less than 85% of them singletons. The sample's time point: pre-treatment sample, taken before nivolumab and TIL therapy. This material consisted of blood, taken at baseline. These receptors were obtained from a person aged 25-85 years with non-small cell lung cancer.

This clone has a handful of counts. This chain joins TRBV7-9 and TRBJ1-2, with a possible D match to TRBD1 (5 bases). This CDR3 has 14 amino acids. With 5 bases removed from V and 8 bases from J, the gap between germline ends came to 18 bases. Looked up from germline, CDR1 is SEHNR and CDR2 is FQNEAQ (reference sequence). The CDR3 DNA sequence: TGTGCCAGCAGCCTTACACAGGCTCCTGGAGGCTACACCTTC. As protein: CASSLTQAPGGYTF.

CDR3 sequence reads: CASSESYSSGGSYEQYF. CDR3 DNA sequence: TGTGCCAGCAGCGAAAGTTACTCTAGCGGGGGCTCCTACGAGCAGTACTTC. This rearrangement joins TRBV21-1 to TRBJ2-7; TRBD2 reflects the table's D call only, with no check against the DNA. TRBV21-1 is a recognized pseudogene. The CDR3 totals 17 residues.

The J gene is TRBJ1-2, the V gene TRBV18; no definite D call. Germline assignment: CDR1 KGHSH and CDR2 LQKENI. The CDR3 is 17 residues long. V gave up 1 base and J gave up 0 bases, with 15 bases separating them. CDR3 DNA: TGTGCCAGCTCACCACTGTCGGTGAATTTAGCTAACTATGGCTACACCTTC. Encoded protein: CASSPLSVNLANYGYTF. Based on the CDR3 plus reference TRBV18 and TRBJ1-2, the full variable domain is NAGVMQNPRHLVRRRGQEARLRCSPMKGHSHVYWYRQLPEEGLKFMVYLQKENIIDESGMPKERFSAEFPKEGPSILRIQQVVRGDSAAYFCASSPLSVNLANYGYTFGSGTRLTVV.

The CDR3 here is CASTPSGSRAYGYTF. In DNA, the CDR3 is TGCGCCAGCACACCCTCGGGGAGTAGGGCCTATGGCTACACCTTC. This chain joins TRBV5-1 and TRBJ1-2, with D unclear. This CDR3 has 15 amino acids. V was pared by 6 bases and J by 4 bases, with 19 bases between. Germline V gene lookup returns CDR1 SGHRS and CDR2 YFSETQ.

Points on this clone: Other DNA sequences within the sample encode an identical CDR3. The chain has TRBV7-2 and TRBJ1-2, with D uncertain. This CDR3 contains 13 residues. Germline CDR1 SGHTA, CDR2 FQGNSA. V gave up 1 base and J gave up 3 bases, with 6 bases separating them. CDR3 coding DNA: TGTGCCAGCAGCTTAGTGGGAGACTATGGCTACACCTTC. It translates to CASSLVGDYGYTF.

This chain connects TRBV11-3 to TRBJ1-1; 7 nucleotides agree with TRBD1. V was pared by 5 bases and J by 3 bases, with 12 bases of the junction left unmatched. This CDR3 spans 16 amino acids. The V gene's germline CDR1 is SGHNT and CDR2 YENEEA. CDR3 bases: TGTGCCAGCAGCACTCGGACAGGATGGGGGGACACTGAAGCTTTCTTT. Protein product: CASSTRTGWGDTEAFF.

V is TRBV7-2 and J is TRBJ2-7; no reliable D call. The CDR3 is 14 residues long. Trimming left V 7 bases short and J 2 bases short, with 15 bases between. CDR1 SGHTA and CDR2 FQGNSA come from the germline V gene. CDR3 sequence (DNA): TGTGCCAGCACCCCCAAGGTGGCTACCTACGAGCAGTACTTC. Translated, it gives CASTPKVATYEQYF. Filled out from reference TRBV7-2 and TRBJ2-7, the complete variable domain reads GAGVSQSPSNKVTEKGKDVELRCDPISGHTALYWYRQSLGQGLEFLIYFQGNSAPDKSGLPSDRFSAERTGGSVSTLTIQRTQQEDSAVYLCASTPKVATYEQYFGPGTRLTVT.

The chain uses TRBV11-2 and TRBJ1-3, with D uncertain. Germline-derived CDR1 and CDR2 are SGHAT and FQNNGV. V was pared by 3 bases and J by 0 bases, with 9 bases between. The CDR3 consists of 15 residues. The DNA for the CDR3 is TGTGCCAGCAGCTTCGGGAGGACCTCTGGAAACACCATATATTTT. Translating gives CASSFGRTSGNTIYF.

The chain couples TRBV19 to TRBJ1-5; D perhaps matches TRBD1 (5 bases). Germline V gene lookup returns CDR1 LNHDA and CDR2 SQIVND (reference sequence). Deletions cut 6 bases from V and 5 bases from J, with 23 bases between. The CDR3 loop spans 17 amino acids. The CDR3 DNA reads as TGTGCCAGTAGGACAGTACTGACACCGGAGGACCATCAGCCCCAGCATTTT. The encoded protein is CASRTVLTPEDHQPQHF.

The V call is TRBV4-1, the J call TRBJ2-3, with 7 bases matching TRBD2. Germline V CDR1 and CDR2: MGHRA, YSYEKL. V lost 3 bases, J lost 3 bases, and 9 bases stayed unmatched. The CDR3 runs to 16 residues. Written as DNA, the CDR3 is TGCGCCAGCAGCCAGTCTACCGGGACTACAACAGATACGCAGTATTTT. Its translation is CASSQSTGTTTDTQYF.